This TCR beta chain is drawn from a study of blood T cell repertoires in COVID-19. The CDR3 spans 15 residues. V trimming: 3 bases; J trimming: 3 bases; junction bases outside the gene matches: 5. Germline lookup yields CDR1 MGHRA and CDR2 YSYEKL. In the original workflow: Amplification of reference gene primers provided the estimated nucleated cell counts. TCRdb keeps only in-frame clones here, not all; method: immunoSEQ multiplex PCR. V and J calls plus clone size are reproduced from that table; the DNA served to infer D and trimming. The sample yields 95,000 to 150,000 clones, 86% seen once. Sequenced: peripheral blood. The chain has TRBV4-1 and TRBJ2-7, with 10 bases matching TRBD1. This sequence originates from a human donor in a cohort sampled during active COVID-19. The CDR3: CASSQGQGTYYEQYF. The CDR3 DNA is TGCGCCAGCAGCCAGGGACAGGGGACTTACTACGAGCAGTACTTC.